Shown below are 2 T cell receptor beta chains from a single sample sequenced in a study of blood T cells in healthy people across ages (dated by TCRdb to about 2015). Libraries were built with 5' RACE. Sequenced using an Illumina HiSeq 2500. A second PCR of roughly 6 to 11 cycles was run with a J-beta primer mix and a sample-barcoded 5' primer. TCRdb cleaned the public reads at Q25 with fastp, built clones with MiXCR and kept in-frame beta chains. Rows with a matching CDR3 protein are joined into one entry that keeps the most common DNA and genes. The sample contains roughly 500,000 distinct CDR3 sequences, 24% of them found a single time. Approximately 8.7% of the sample is taken by the ten largest. Another study also made use of these data, one on T cells of mothers and their children.

The material sequenced was blood. The origin of the receptors is a boy aged 5-17 years in good health.

CDR3 region: CASRQPTGGANYEQYF. The CDR3 bases are TGCGCCAGCAGGCAGCCCACAGGGGGCGCGAACTACGAGCAGTACTTC. The chain joins TRBV5-1 to TRBJ2-5; 9 nucleotides align to TRBD1. The J call may be mistaken, given a closer DNA end match to TRBJ2-7. The germline V gene encodes CDR1 SGHRS and CDR2 YFSETQ. The CDR3 consists of 16 residues.

The chain couples TRBV20-1 to TRBJ1-5, with D perhaps TRBD1 (5 bases). The germline V and J ends were trimmed by 6 bases and 2 bases, with 17 bases remaining between them. Germline V gives CDR1 DFQATT, CDR2 SNEGSKA (reference sequence). The CDR3 is made up of 15 amino acids. CDR3 amino acids: CSAYRGGTGNQPQHF. The CDR3 DNA reads TGCAGTGCCTATCGCGGGGGGACGGGCAATCAGCCCCAGCATTTT.